A single sample is the source of the 25 T cell receptor beta chains below, sequenced in a study of blood T cell repertoires in COVID-19. This table comes from immunoSEQ multiplex PCR, and its TCRdb copy is limited to in-frame clones, with some not included. The sample contains 400,000 to 500,000 clones, around 89% of which appear only once. The sequenced material came from PBMCs or T cells enriched from blood (not recorded which). These receptors were collected from a woman in her 40s who had recovered from COVID-19.

The chain has TRBV5-5 and TRBJ2-3; D remains unclear. Germline assignment: CDR1 SGHKS and CDR2 YYEKEE (reference sequence). The CDR3 covers 14 residues. The ends were cut back, 1 base at V and 4 bases at J, with 10 bases in the middle. CDR3 coding DNA: TGTGCCAGCAGCTTGAGGCAGGTAGCAGATACGCAGTATTTT. Amino acids: CASSLRQVADTQYF.

This clone came up a few times. The chain links TRBV12-3 or TRBV12-4 to TRBJ1-5, with TRBD1 as a possible D gene (6 bases). This CDR3 region has 13 residues. Trimming left V 6 bases short and J 6 bases short, with 12 bases between. In nucleotides, the CDR3 is TGTGCCAGCAGCTTACAGGGTTTTCAGCCCCAGCATTTT. This sequence encodes CASSLQGFQPQHF.

CDR3 DNA sequence: TGTGCCAGCAGTTTAGGTTATAGGGGATATCAGCCCCAGCATTTT. Translation gives CASSLGYRGYQPQHF. The rearrangement uses TRBV28 and TRBJ1-5; maybe TRBD1 (5 bases). The CDR3 is 15 amino acids. Trimming pared 2 bases from V and 5 bases from J, leaving 13 bases between. The germline V gene encodes CDR1 MDHEN and CDR2 SYDVKM.

This rearrangement joins TRBV21-1 to TRBJ2-5; TRBD2, the table's D call, was not compared with the DNA. TRBV21-1 is termed a pseudogene. CDR3 length equals 17 residues. The CDR3 bases are TGTGCCAGCAGCAAAGGGCCCCTGTGGCGGGAGGGGGAGACCCAGTACTTC. Amino acid sequence: CASSKGPLWREGETQYF.

The chain has TRBV18 and TRBJ2-5, with a tentative D call TRBD2 (6 bases). Per germline, CDR1 KGHSH and CDR2 LQKENI. The CDR3 contains 16 residues. Trimming cost V 0 bases and J 4 bases, with 15 bases left between them. The CDR3 protein is CASSPPRLDARETQYF. The CDR3 DNA reads TGTGCCAGCTCACCACCCAGACTAGACGCCCGAGAGACCCAGTACTTC.

The gene calls are TRBV4-2 and TRBJ2-7; 7 bases line up with TRBD1. The CDR3 is 15 residues long. Germline assignment: CDR1 LGHNA and CDR2 YNFKEQ. V lost 4 bases and J lost 0; bases outside the gene matches: 6. CDR3 DNA sequence: TGTGCCAGCAGCCTTACAGGGGATGGCTCCTACGAGCAGTACTTC. This sequence encodes CASSLTGDGSYEQYF.

DNA of the CDR3: TGTGCCAGTAGTAGCGGGAGAGATTCTCCAGATACGCAGTATTTT. The encoded protein is CASSSGRDSPDTQYF. V is TRBV19 and J is TRBJ2-3, with 7 bases matching TRBD2. V gave up 4 bases and J gave up 4 bases; unmatched junction bases: 8. In germline, CDR1 is LNHDA, CDR2 SQIVND (reference sequence). The CDR3 runs to 15 residues.

The chain joins TRBV15 to TRBJ2-7, with D possibly matching TRBD1 (6 bases). Trimming took off 0 bases at V and 5 bases at J, with 8 bases between the two ends. Germline V lookup: CDR1 LNHNV, CDR2 YYDKDF (reference sequence). This CDR3 region has 13 residues. CDR3 amino acids: CATSRDTGNEQYF. CDR3 coding DNA: TGTGCCACCAGCAGAGATACAGGGAACGAGCAGTACTTC.

The chain combines TRBV5-5 with TRBJ1-5; D might be TRBD1 (6 bases). Trimming shortened V by 0 bases and J by 0 bases, and 16 bases separated the two germline ends. The CDR3 has 18 residues. Germline V gene lookup returns CDR1 SGHKS and CDR2 YYEKEE (reference sequence). CDR3 DNA sequence: TGTGCCAGCAGCTTGGAGACAGGAGCCCGCTATAGCAATCAGCCCCAGCATTTT. This codes for CASSLETGARYSNQPQHF.

CDR3 residues: CASSYSTGGTREQYF. The CDR3 nucleotides read TGTGCCAGCAGTTACTCGACAGGGGGTACCAGGGAGCAGTACTTC. V is TRBV6-6 and J is TRBJ2-7; the match to TRBD1 covers 9 bases. There are 15 residues in the CDR3. V shed 0 bases and J 7 bases; nucleotides not matched to a gene: 7. The germline CDR1 and CDR2 sequences are MNHNY and SVGAGI (reference sequence).

V and J are TRBV5-1 and TRBJ2-1, with a tentative D call TRBD2 (5 bases). Germline V gene sequence: CDR1 SGHRS, CDR2 YFSETQ. This CDR3 region has 13 residues. V lost 3 bases, J lost 12 bases, and 16 bases lay in between. As DNA, the CDR3 is TGCGCCAGCAGCTACCAGGAGGATTTAGGGCAGTTCTTC. It encodes CASSYQEDLGQFF.

The gene calls are TRBV6-2 or TRBV6-3 and TRBJ2-5; D is perhaps TRBD1 (5 bases). CDR1 MNHEY and CDR2 SVGEGT come from the germline V gene. The CDR3 has 14 amino acids. Between the trimmed V and J ends, which lost 2 bases and 2 bases, there was a span of 9 bases. CDR3: CASSYTQGQETQYF. DNA for the CDR3: TGTGCCAGCAGTTACACCCAGGGACAAGAGACCCAGTACTTC.

Here the CDR3 reads CASSLVLSGTGSSPLHF. The DNA of the CDR3 is TGTGCCAGCAGCTTAGTATTATCCGGGACAGGGAGTTCACCCCTCCACTTT. V usage is TRBV5-5 and J usage is TRBJ1-6; 9 bases match TRBD1. Germline trimming cut 2 bases from V and 9 bases from J; bases unmatched to any gene: 12. Looked up from germline, CDR1 is SGHKS and CDR2 is YYEKEE (reference sequence). This CDR3 is built from 17 residues.

CDR3 protein: CASRRSGGAYEQYF. CDR3 nucleotide sequence: TGTGCCAGCAGGAGGAGCGGTGGAGCCTACGAGCAGTACTTC. The gene calls are TRBV27 and TRBJ2-7, with a tentative D call TRBD2 (5 bases). The CDR3 loop spans 14 amino acids. V lost 6 bases, J lost 2 bases, and 14 bases lay in between. Germline lookup yields CDR1 MNHEY and CDR2 SMNVEV (reference sequence).

This chain's CDR3 is CASGQANYGYTF. The CDR3 DNA reads TGCGCCAGTGGACAGGCAAACTATGGCTACACCTTC. The V and J genes are TRBV10-1 and TRBJ1-2; 7 nucleotides match TRBD1. The germline gives CDR1 WNHNN, CDR2 SYGVQD (reference sequence). After removal of 9 bases from V and 2 bases from J, the junction contained 3 bases not matched to a gene. The CDR3 has 12 amino acids.

CDR3 bases: TGCAGCGTTTCAGGGGGGCCAGGGGTAAACACTGAAGCTTTCTTT. It translates to CSVSGGPGVNTEAFF. The genes are TRBV29-1 and TRBJ1-1; TRBD1 matches at 7 bases. After removal of 5 bases from V and 2 bases from J, the junction contained 11 bases not matched to a gene. Germline V gene lookup returns CDR1 SQVTM and CDR2 ANQGSEA. CDR3 size: 15 residues.

The chain carries TRBV19 and TRBJ1-1; D may be TRBD1 (6 bases). Germline CDR1 reads LNHDA; CDR2 reads SQIVND (reference sequence). The CDR3 spans 13 residues. Trimming removed 3 bases at V and 5 bases at J, with 10 bases between. The CDR3 region is CASSIQGQTEAFF. The CDR3 bases are TGTGCCAGTAGTATCCAGGGGCAGACTGAAGCTTTCTTT.

The chain recombines TRBV12-5 with TRBJ1-6, with no clear D. The V gene's germline CDR1 is LGHNT and CDR2 FRNRAP. The CDR3 has 14 amino acids. The V end was cut by 4 bases, the J end by 1 base, with 5 bases between. CDR3 DNA sequence: TGTGCTAGTGGTTCGGAGTCCTATAATTCACCCCTCCACTTT. Translating it yields CASGSESYNSPLHF.

The chain carries TRBV7-6 and TRBJ2-1, with 15 bases fitting TRBD2. Germline CDR1 SGHVS, CDR2 FNYEAQ. The V segment lost 5 bases and the J segment 4 bases; nucleotides outside the gene matches: 15. The CDR3 has 20 amino acids. The CDR3 DNA reads TGTGCCAGCAGCCCAGGACTAGCGGGAGGGGCCCTCACCTTATACAATGAGCAGTTCTTC. It is translated as CASSPGLAGGALTLYNEQFF.

The CDR3 bases are TGTGCCTGGGGAGGGGAGCACTTTAGCAATCAGCCCCAGCATTTT. This encodes CAWGGEHFSNQPQHF. The J gene is TRBJ1-5, the V gene TRBV30; possible D gene TRBD1, 5 bases. V was pared by 5 bases and J by 0 bases, with 14 bases between. Per germline, CDR1 GTSNPN and CDR2 SVGIG (reference sequence). There are 15 residues in the CDR3. Based on the CDR3 plus reference TRBV30 and TRBJ1-5, the full variable domain is SQTIHQWPATLVQPVGSPLSLECTVEGTSNPNLYWYRQAAGRGLQLLFYSVGIGQISSEVPQNLSASRPQDRQFILSSKKLLLSDSGFYLCAWGGEHFSNQPQHFGDGTRLSIL.

The rearrangement uses TRBV5-1 and TRBJ1-5; TRBD1 aligns across 11 bases. V was pared by 0 bases and J by 1 base, with 3 bases of the junction left unmatched. Germline V lookup: CDR1 SGHRS, CDR2 YFSETQ. The length of the CDR3 is 17 residues. Here the CDR3 reads CASSLGTGGRSNQPQHF. CDR3 bases: TGCGCCAGCAGCTTGGGGACAGGGGGCAGAAGCAATCAGCCCCAGCATTTT.

This chain connects TRBV7-2 to TRBJ2-7; 8 bases line up with TRBD1. The CDR3 extends over 15 amino acids. The V gene's germline CDR1 is SGHTA and CDR2 FQGNSA. J was trimmed by 3 bases and V by 5 bases; bases with no gene match: 9. Here the CDR3 reads CASSRAGTGNYEQYF. The CDR3 bases are TGTGCCAGCAGCCGGGCCGGGACAGGCAACTACGAGCAGTACTTC.

This clone turned up a few times. The chain joins TRBV2 to TRBJ1-5; 7 nucleotides match TRBD1. This CDR3 region has 12 residues. Germline values: CDR1 SNHLY, CDR2 FYNNEI. J lost 7 bases, V lost 6 bases, and 3 bases had no gene match. CDR3 DNA: TGTGCCAGCAGGGAGGGGGCCCAGCCCCAGCATTTT. Protein sequence: CASREGAQPQHF.

As for this clone: One junction end does not reproduce the germline sequence, and a read error may be involved. The rearrangement uses TRBV2 and TRBJ1-5; maybe TRBD1 (5 bases). Germline values: CDR1 SNHLY, CDR2 FYNNEI. The CDR3 has 11 amino acids. CDR3 loop: CASSIRDSQAF. In DNA form, the CDR3 reads TGTGCCAGCAGCATCCGGGACTCACAGGCTTTT.

This clone was detected only once. The CDR3 here is CASSSRKGGNTEAFF. The CDR3 coding sequence is TGTGCCAGCAGCTCCCGGAAGGGAGGAAACACTGAAGCTTTCTTT. This chain connects TRBV7-2 to TRBJ1-1, with unresolved D. Per germline, CDR1 SGHTA and CDR2 FQGNSA. Trimming took 4 bases from V and 2 from J, leaving 14 bases between them. This CDR3 spans 15 amino acids.